This T cell receptor (beta chain) was obtained from a study of long-term antiretroviral therapy in people with HIV. The V and J ends lost 7 bases and 4 bases, in that order; junction bases with no gene match: 16. CDR1 and CDR2 from the germline V gene are LNHDA and SQIVND (reference sequence). The CDR3 runs 18 residues. Assay version v3.0 of immunoSEQ was used, and it was run at survey level. A per-sample goal of roughly 35,000-55,000 T-cell genomes was targeted by sequencing. Sequencing used immunoSEQ multiplex PCR; TCRdb keeps in-frame clones, though not all of them. The sample includes tens of thousands of clones, over 70% of them seen just once. This clone has a single count.

This receptor was identified in a woman in her forties or fifties with HIV. The chain combines TRBV19 with TRBJ2-5; TRBD2 matches 12 bases. Sequenced material: unsorted PBMCs, taken 3.1 years after starting antiretroviral therapy. The chain's CDR3 is CASTVGLAGHYVGETQYF. The CDR3 DNA reads TGTGCCAGTACCGTCGGACTAGCGGGGCACTACGTGGGAGAGACCCAGTACTTC.